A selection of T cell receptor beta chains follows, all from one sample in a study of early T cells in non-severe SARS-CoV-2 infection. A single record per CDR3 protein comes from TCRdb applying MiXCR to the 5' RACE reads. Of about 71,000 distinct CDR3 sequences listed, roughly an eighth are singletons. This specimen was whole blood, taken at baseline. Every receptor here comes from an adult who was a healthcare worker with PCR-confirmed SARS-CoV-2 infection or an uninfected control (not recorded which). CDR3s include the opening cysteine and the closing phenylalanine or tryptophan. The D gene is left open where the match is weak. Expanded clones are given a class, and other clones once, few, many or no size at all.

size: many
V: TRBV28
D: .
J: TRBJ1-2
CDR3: CASSLVGVANYGYTF
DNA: TGTGCCAGCAGTCTCGTGGGGGTAGCTAACTATGGCTACACCTTC

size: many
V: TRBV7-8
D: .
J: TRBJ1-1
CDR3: CASSLIGMGNTEAFF
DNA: TGTGCCAGCAGCTTAATAGGGATGGGGAACACTGAAGCTTTCTTT

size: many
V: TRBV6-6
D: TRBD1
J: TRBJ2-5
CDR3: CASSYPGLDRPNSPRETQYF
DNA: TGTGCCAGCAGTTACCCGGGATTGGACAGGCCGAATTCCCCCCGAGAGACCCAGTACTTC

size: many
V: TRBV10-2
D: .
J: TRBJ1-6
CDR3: CASSEKAWSANSPLHF
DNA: TGCGCCAGCAGTGAAAAGGCCTGGTCAGCCAATTCACCCCTCCACTTT

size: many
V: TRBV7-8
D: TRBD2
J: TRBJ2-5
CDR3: CASSLFGGGAWKTQYF
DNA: TGTGCCAGCAGCTTATTTGGCGGGGGGGCCTGGAAGACCCAGTACTTC

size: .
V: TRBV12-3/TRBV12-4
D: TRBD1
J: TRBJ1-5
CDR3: CASSMTGGNQPQHF
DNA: TGTGCCAGCAGTATGACAGGGGGCAATCAGCCCCAGCATTTT

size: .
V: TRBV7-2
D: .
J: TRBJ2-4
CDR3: CASSLDSDDIQYF
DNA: TGTGCCAGCAGCTTAGATTCAGACGACATTCAGTACTTC

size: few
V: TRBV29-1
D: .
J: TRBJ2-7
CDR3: CSARQWGGYEQYF
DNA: TGCAGCGCTCGCCAGTGGGGCGGCTACGAGCAGTACTTC

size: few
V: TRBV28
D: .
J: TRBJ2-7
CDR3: CASYSIGNPLSYEQYF
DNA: TGTGCCAGCTACTCAATAGGGAACCCCCTCTCCTACGAGCAGTACTTC

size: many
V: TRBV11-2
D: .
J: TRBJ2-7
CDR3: CASSTDTGFNEQYF
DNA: TGTGCCAGCAGTACCGATACAGGTTTTAACGAGCAGTACTTC

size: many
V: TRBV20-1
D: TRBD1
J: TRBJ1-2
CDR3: CSASAGGLYGYTF
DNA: TGCAGTGCTAGCGCAGGGGGTCTCTATGGCTACACCTTC

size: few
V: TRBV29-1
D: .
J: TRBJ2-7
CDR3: CSITVLSYEQYF
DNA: TGCAGCATCACGGTTCTCTCCTACGAGCAGTACTTC

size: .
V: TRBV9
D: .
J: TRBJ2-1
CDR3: CASSVGITIYNEQFF
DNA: TGTGCCAGCAGCGTGGGGATTACTATATACAATGAGCAGTTCTTC

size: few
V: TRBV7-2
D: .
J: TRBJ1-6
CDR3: CASSLPPYSPLHF
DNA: TGTGCCAGCAGCCTCCCCCCATATTCACCCCTCCACTTT

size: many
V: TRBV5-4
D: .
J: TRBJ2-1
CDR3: CASSLEREAAEQFF
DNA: TGTGCCAGCAGCTTAGAGAGGGAGGCGGCTGAGCAGTTCTTC

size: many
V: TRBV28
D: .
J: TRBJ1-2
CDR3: CASSSQGRNYGYTF
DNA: TGTGCCAGCAGTTCACAGGGCAGAAACTATGGCTACACCTTC

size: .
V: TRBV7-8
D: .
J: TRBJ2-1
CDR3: CASSLAHTDEQFF
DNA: TGTGCCAGCAGCTTAGCGCACACCGATGAGCAGTTCTTC

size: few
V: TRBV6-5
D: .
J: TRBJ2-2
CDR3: CASSYSPPYTGELFF
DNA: TGTGCCAGCAGTTACTCCCCTCCCTACACCGGGGAGCTGTTTTTT

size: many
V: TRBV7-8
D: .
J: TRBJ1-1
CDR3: CASSSTNYRIEAFF
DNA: TGTGCCAGCAGCTCCACCAACTACAGGATTGAAGCTTTCTTT

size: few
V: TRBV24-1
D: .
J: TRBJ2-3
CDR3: CATSAVGWDPSTDTQYF
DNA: TGTGCCACCAGTGCCGTTGGTTGGGACCCAAGCACAGATACGCAGTATTTT

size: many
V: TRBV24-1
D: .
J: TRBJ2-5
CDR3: CATSDWSSQETQYF
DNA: TGTGCCACCAGTGATTGGAGTAGCCAAGAGACCCAGTACTTC

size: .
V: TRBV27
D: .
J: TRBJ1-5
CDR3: CASSLLGQFNQPQHF
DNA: TGTGCCAGCAGTTTACTCGGACAGTTTAATCAGCCCCAGCATTTT

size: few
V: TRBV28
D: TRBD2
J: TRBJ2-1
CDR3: CASAPFAGGGNEQFF
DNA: TGTGCCAGCGCTCCCTTTGCGGGGGGAGGCAATGAGCAGTTCTTC